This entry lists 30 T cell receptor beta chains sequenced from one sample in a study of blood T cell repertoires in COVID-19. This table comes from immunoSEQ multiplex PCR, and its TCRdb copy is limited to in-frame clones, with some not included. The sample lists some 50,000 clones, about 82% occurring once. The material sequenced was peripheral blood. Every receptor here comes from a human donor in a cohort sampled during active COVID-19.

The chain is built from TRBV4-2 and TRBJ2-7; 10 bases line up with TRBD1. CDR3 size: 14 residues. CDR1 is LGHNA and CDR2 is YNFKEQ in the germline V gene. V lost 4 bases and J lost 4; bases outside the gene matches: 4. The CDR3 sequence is CASSRDRGTYEQYF. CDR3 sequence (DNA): TGTGCCAGCAGCCGGGACAGGGGAACGTACGAGCAGTACTTC.

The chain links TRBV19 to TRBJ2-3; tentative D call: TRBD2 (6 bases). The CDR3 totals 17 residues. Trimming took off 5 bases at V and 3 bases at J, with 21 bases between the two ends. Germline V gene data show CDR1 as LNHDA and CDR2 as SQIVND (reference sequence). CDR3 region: CASSLSFRGLTTDTQYF. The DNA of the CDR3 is TGTGCCAGTAGTCTTAGCTTCCGGGGACTGACTACAGATACGCAGTATTTT.

CDR3 DNA sequence: TGCGCCAGCAGCTTGTACCCCCGGGACAGGAGTGGCTACACCTTC. This encodes CASSLYPRDRSGYTF. The V call is TRBV5-1, the J call TRBJ1-2; 8 bases match TRBD1. The CDR3 consists of 15 residues. With V trimmed by 1 base and J by 7 bases, 9 bases remained unmatched. Germline V gives CDR1 SGHRS, CDR2 YFSETQ.

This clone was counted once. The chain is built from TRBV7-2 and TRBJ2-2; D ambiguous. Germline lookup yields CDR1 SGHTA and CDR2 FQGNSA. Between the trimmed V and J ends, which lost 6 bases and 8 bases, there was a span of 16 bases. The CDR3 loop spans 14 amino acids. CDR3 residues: CASRNRVLEGELFF. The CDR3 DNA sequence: TGTGCCAGCAGGAACCGGGTCCTAGAGGGGGAGCTGTTTTTT. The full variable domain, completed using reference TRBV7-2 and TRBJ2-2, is GAGVSQSPSNKVTEKGKDVELRCDPISGHTALYWYRQSLGQGLEFLIYFQGNSAPDKSGLPSDRFSAERTGGSVSTLTIQRTQQEDSAVYLCASRNRVLEGELFFGEGSRLTVL.

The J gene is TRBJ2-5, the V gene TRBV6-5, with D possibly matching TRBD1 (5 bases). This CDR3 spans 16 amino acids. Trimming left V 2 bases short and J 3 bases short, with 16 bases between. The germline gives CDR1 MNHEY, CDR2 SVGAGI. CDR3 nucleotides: TGTGCCAGCAGTTACGACCGACAGAGCTTGGAAGAGACCCAGTACTTC. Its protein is CASSYDRQSLEETQYF.

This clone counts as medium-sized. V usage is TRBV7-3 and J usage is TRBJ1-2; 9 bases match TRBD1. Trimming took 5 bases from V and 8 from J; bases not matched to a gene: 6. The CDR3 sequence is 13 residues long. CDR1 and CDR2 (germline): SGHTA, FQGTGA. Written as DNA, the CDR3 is TGTGCCAGCAGCCAGGGACAGGGTACCGGCTACACCTTC. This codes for CASSQGQGTGYTF.

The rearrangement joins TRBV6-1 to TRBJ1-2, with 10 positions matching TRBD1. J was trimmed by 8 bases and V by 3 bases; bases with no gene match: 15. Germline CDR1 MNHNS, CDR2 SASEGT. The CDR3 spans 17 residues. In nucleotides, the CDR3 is TGTGCCAGCAGTGACATGGGGTCCGGGACAGGGGCTAGAGGCTACACCTTC. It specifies CASSDMGSGTGARGYTF.

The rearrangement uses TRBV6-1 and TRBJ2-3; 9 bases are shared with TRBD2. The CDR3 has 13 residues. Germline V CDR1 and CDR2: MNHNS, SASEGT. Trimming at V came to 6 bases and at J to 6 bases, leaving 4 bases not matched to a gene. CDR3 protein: CASRRGGGDTQYF. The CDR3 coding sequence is TGTGCCAGCAGGCGGGGGGGCGGGGATACGCAGTATTTT.

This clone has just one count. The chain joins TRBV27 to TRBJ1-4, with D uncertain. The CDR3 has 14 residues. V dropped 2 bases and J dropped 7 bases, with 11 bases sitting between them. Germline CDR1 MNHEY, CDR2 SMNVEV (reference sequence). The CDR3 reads CASSLSGEREKLFF. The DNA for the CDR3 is TGTGCCAGCAGTTTAAGCGGGGAACGTGAAAAACTGTTTTTT. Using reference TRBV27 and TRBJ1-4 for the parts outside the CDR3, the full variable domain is EAQVTQNPRYLITVTGKKLTVTCSQNMNHEYMSWYRQDPGLGLRQIYYSMNVEVTDKGDVPEGYKVSRKEKRNFPLILESPSPNQTSLYFCASSLSGEREKLFFGSGTQLSVL.

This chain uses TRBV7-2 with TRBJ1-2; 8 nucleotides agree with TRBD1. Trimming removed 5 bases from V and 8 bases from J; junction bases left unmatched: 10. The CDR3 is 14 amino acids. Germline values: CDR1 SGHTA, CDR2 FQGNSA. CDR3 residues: CASSTPGGFWGYTF. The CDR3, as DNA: TGTGCCAGCAGCACCCCAGGGGGCTTTTGGGGCTACACCTTC.

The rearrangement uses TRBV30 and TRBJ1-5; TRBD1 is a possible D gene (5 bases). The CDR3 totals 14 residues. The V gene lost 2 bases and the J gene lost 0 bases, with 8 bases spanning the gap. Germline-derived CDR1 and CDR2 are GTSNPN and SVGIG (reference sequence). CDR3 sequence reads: CAWSQGDSNQPQHF. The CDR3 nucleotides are TGTGCCTGGAGTCAAGGGGATAGCAATCAGCCCCAGCATTTT.

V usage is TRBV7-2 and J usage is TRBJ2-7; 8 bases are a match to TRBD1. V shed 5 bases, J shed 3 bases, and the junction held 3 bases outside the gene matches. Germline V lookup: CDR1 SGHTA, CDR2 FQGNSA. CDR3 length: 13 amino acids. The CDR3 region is CASSIGQGYEQYF. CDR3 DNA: TGTGCCAGCAGCATCGGACAGGGCTACGAGCAGTACTTC.

The CDR3 DNA follows: TGCGCCAGCAGCTTGTCACTAGGCGATGAAAAACTGTTTTTT. Translation gives CASSLSLGDEKLFF. The chain employs TRBV5-1 and TRBJ1-4; no firm D call. Trimming removed 1 base from V and 6 bases from J, with 10 bases in between. Germline V gene sequence: CDR1 SGHRS, CDR2 YFSETQ. This CDR3 is built from 14 residues.

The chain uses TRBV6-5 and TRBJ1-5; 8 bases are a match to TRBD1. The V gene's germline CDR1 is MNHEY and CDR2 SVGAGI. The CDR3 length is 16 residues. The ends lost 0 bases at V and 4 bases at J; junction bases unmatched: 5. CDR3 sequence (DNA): TGTGCCAGCAGTTACTCTAAAAACAGGGGGAATCAGCCCCAGCATTTT. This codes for CASSYSKNRGNQPQHF.

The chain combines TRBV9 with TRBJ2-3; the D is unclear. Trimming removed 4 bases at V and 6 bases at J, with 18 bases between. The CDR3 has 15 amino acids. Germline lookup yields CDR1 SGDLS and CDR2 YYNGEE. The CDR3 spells CASSPRDSIVDTQYF. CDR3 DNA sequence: TGTGCCAGCAGCCCCCGTGATAGCATCGTCGATACGCAGTATTTT.

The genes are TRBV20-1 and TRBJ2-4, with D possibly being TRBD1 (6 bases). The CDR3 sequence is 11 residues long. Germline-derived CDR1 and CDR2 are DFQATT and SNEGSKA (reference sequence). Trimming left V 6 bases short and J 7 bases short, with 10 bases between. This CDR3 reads CSAGQRNIQYF. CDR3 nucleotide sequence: TGCAGTGCAGGACAGCGGAACATTCAGTACTTC.

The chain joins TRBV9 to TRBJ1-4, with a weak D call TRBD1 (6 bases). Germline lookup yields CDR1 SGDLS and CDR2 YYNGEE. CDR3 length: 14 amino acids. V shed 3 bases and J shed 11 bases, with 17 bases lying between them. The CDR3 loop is CASSERLQGGKLFF. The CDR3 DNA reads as TGTGCCAGCAGCGAAAGACTACAGGGCGGGAAACTGTTTTTT.

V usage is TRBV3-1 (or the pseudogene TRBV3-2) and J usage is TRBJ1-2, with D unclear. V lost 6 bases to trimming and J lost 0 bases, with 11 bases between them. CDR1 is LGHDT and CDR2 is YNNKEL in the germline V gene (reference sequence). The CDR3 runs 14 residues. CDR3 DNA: TGTGCCAGCAGTTACAGCATCACTAACTATGGCTACACCTTC. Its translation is CASSYSITNYGYTF.

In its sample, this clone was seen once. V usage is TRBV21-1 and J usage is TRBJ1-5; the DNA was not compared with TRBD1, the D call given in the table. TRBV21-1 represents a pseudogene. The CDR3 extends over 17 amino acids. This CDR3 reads CASSKAPPDIPVQPQHF. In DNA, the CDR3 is TGTGCCAGCAGCAAAGCTCCCCCCGACATACCTGTTCAGCCCCAGCATTTT.

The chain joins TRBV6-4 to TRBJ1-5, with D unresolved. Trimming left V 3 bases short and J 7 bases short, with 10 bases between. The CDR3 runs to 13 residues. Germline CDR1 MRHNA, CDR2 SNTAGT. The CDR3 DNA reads TGTGCCAGCAGTGAACTCCAGGAACAGCCCCAGCATTTT. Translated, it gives CASSELQEQPQHF.

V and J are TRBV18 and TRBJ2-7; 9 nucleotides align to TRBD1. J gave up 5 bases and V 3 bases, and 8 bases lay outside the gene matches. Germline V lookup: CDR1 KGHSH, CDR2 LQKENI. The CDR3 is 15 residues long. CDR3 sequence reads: CASSPQTGTGHEQYF. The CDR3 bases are TGTGCCAGCTCACCCCAAACCGGGACAGGGCACGAGCAGTACTTC. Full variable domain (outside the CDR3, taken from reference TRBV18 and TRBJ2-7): NAGVMQNPRHLVRRRGQEARLRCSPMKGHSHVYWYRQLPEEGLKFMVYLQKENIIDESGMPKERFSAEFPKEGPSILRIQQVVRGDSAAYFCASSPQTGTGHEQYFGPGTRLTVT.

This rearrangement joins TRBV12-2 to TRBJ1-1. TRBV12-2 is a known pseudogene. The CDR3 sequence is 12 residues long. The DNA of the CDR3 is TGTGCAAGTCGCTTACCCCACTCCGAAGCTTTCTTT. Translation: CASRLPHSEAFF.

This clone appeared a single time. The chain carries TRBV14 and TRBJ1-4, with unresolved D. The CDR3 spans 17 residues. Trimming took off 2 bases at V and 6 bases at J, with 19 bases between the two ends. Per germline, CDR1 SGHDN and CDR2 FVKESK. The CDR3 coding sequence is TGTGCCAGCAGCCAACTACTCGGAAGAGGAAAGGATGAAAAACTGTTTTTT. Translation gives CASSQLLGRGKDEKLFF.

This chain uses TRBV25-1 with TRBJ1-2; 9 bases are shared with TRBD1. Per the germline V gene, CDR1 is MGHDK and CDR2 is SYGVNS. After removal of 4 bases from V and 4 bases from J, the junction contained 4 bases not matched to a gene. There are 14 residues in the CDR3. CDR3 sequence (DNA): TGTGCCAGCAGTGTAGGACAGGGGAGCTATGGCTACACCTTC. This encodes CASSVGQGSYGYTF.

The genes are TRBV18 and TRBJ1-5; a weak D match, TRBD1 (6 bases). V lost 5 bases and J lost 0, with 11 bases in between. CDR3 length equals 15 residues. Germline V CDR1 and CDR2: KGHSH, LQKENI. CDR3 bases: TGTGCCAGCTCATCCACCAGGGGTAGCAATCAGCCCCAGCATTTT. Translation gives CASSSTRGSNQPQHF. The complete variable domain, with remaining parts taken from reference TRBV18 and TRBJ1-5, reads NAGVMQNPRHLVRRRGQEARLRCSPMKGHSHVYWYRQLPEEGLKFMVYLQKENIIDESGMPKERFSAEFPKEGPSILRIQQVVRGDSAAYFCASSSTRGSNQPQHFGDGTRLSIL.

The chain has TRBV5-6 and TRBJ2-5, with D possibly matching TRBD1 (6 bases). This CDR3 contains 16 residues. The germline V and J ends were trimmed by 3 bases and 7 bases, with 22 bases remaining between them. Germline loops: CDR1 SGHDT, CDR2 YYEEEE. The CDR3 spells CASSSSRQANWVTQYF. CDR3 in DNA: TGTGCCAGCAGCTCAAGTAGACAGGCTAATTGGGTGACCCAGTACTTC.

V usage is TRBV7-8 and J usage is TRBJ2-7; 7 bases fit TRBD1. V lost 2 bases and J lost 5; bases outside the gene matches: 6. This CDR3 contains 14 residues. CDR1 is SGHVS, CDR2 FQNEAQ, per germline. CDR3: CASSLKTGFNEQYF. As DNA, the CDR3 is TGTGCCAGCAGCTTAAAGACAGGGTTCAACGAGCAGTACTTC. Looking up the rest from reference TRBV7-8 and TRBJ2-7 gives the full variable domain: GAGVSQSPRYKVAKRGQDVALRCDPISGHVSLFWYQQALGQGPEFLTYFQNEAQLDKSGLPSDRFFAERPEGSVSTLKIQRTQQEDSAVYLCASSLKTGFNEQYFGPGTRLTVT.

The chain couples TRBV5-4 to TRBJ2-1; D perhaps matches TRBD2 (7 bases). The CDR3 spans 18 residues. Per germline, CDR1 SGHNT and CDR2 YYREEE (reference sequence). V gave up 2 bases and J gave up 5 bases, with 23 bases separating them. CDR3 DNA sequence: TGTGCCAGCAGCTTCTGGGTCGGGGGGCAAGTTCCCAACAATGAGCAGTTCTTC. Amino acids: CASSFWVGGQVPNNEQFF.

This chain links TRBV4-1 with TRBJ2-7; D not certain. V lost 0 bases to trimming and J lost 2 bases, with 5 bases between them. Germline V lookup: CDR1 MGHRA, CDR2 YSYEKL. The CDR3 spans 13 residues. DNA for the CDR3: TGCGCCAGCAGCCAAGATCGCGCCTACGAGCAGTACTTC. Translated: CASSQDRAYEQYF.

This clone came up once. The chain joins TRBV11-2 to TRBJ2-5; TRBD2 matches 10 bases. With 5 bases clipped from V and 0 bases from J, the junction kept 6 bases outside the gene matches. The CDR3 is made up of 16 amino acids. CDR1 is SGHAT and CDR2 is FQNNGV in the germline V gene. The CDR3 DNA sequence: TGTGCCAGCAGCCCGAGACTAGCGGGCTACCAAGAGACCCAGTACTTC. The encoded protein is CASSPRLAGYQETQYF.